Sequencing of this T cell receptor (beta chain) was carried out in a study of spatial heterogeneity in lung cancer. Noted time point: sample taken at primary tumor resection. Material for sequencing was whole RNA from tumor, nontumor lung or frozen PBMC, left unsorted. CDR3 length: 14 residues. Germline CDR1 reads SQVTM; CDR2 reads ANQGSEA. The V segment lost 5 bases and the J segment 2 bases; nucleotides outside the gene matches: 5. A single record per CDR3 protein comes from TCRdb applying MiXCR to the 5' RACE reads. This table holds more than 75,000 distinct CDR3 sequences, over 10% found once. This clonotype was counted only a few times.

The origin of this receptor is a male donor with early-stage non-small cell lung cancer. The V gene is TRBV29-1, the J gene TRBJ2-2, with TRBD1 matching 7 bases. The sequencing here drew on PBMCs, taken at surgery. The CDR3 DNA reads as TGCAGCGTTTCCGACAGGGTAAACACCGGGGAGCTGTTTTTT. Its translation: CSVSDRVNTGELFF.